Shown below are 13 T cell receptor beta chains from a single sample sequenced in a study of Ad26.COV2.S vaccination and SARS-CoV-2 variants. Profiling relied on immunoSEQ multiplex PCR, and the TCRdb table lists in-frame clones only, not all of them. The table shows fewer than 500,000 clones, with roughly 91% occurring only once. As to treatment: roughly 20 received Ad26.COV2.S at low or high dose, single or two shots; 5 received placebo; per-sample allocation not given. The investigators took samples on day 63 after the first vaccine or placebo injection. The sequencing used peripheral blood, collected in a trial of Ad26.COV2.S vaccine versus placebo. These receptors came from a person aged 18-65 years who received the Ad26.COV2.S COVID-19 vaccine or a placebo.

Here the CDR3 DNA reads TGTGCCAGCAGTCCCCATAGAGGAGAACATCTAGAGCAGTTCTTC. Its protein product is CASSPHRGEHLEQFF. The rearrangement joins TRBV6-2 or TRBV6-3 to TRBJ2-1; D not resolved. CDR3 length equals 15 residues. Trimming pared 5 bases from V and 10 bases from J, leaving 21 bases between. The germline V gene encodes CDR1 MNHEY and CDR2 SVGEGT.

Comments on this clone: Other nucleotide sequences from this sample produce the same CDR3. The V and J genes are TRBV12-3 or TRBV12-4 and TRBJ1-3; D is unresolved. The CDR3 is made up of 12 amino acids. Trimming cost V 3 bases and J 1 base, with 1 base left between them. The CDR3 nucleotides are TGTGCCAGCAGTTTGTCTGGAAACACCATATATTTT. This encodes CASSLSGNTIYF.

The chain joins TRBV18 to TRBJ2-1; 14 bases are shared with TRBD2. Trimming removed 5 bases from V and 6 bases from J; junction bases left unmatched: 15. The CDR3 totals 19 residues. Germline V gene lookup returns CDR1 KGHSH and CDR2 LQKENI. CDR3 bases: TGTGCCAGCTCATCCCCGGGACTAGCGGGAGTCTTTATACCCAATGAGCAGTTCTTC. It yields the protein CASSSPGLAGVFIPNEQFF.

V gene TRBV29-1 combines with J gene TRBJ1-2; a weak D match, TRBD1 (6 bases). The V end was cut by 3 bases, the J end by 0 bases, with 17 bases between. The germline V gene has CDR1 SQVTM and CDR2 ANQGSEA. This CDR3 has 16 amino acids. For the CDR3, the DNA is TGCAGCGTTGATCTAGACGAACAGGGAACTAACTATGGCTACACCTTC. Protein: CSVDLDEQGTNYGYTF.

This rearrangement joins TRBV27 to TRBJ2-5, with D hard to call. With 5 bases removed from V and 1 base from J, the gap between germline ends came to 11 bases. Germline-derived CDR1 and CDR2 are MNHEY and SMNVEV (reference sequence). The CDR3 has 14 amino acids. In DNA, the CDR3 is TGTGCCAGCAGTCTTTTAGTGGGCCAAGAGACCCAGTACTTC. It encodes CASSLLVGQETQYF.

The chain is built from TRBV4-1 and TRBJ1-2; TRBD1 agrees at 10 bases. The CDR3 covers 13 residues. Germline trimming cut 3 bases from V and 7 bases from J; bases unmatched to any gene: 2. Per germline, CDR1 MGHRA and CDR2 YSYEKL. For the CDR3, the DNA is TGCGCCAGCAGCCAGAGGACAGGGGGTGGCTACACCTTC. It yields the protein CASSQRTGGGYTF.

V is TRBV5-1 and J is TRBJ2-7; D is unclear. Trimming took off 3 bases at V and 5 bases at J, with 6 bases between the two ends. CDR1 is SGHRS, CDR2 YFSETQ, per germline. The CDR3 has 11 amino acids. Here the CDR3 DNA reads TGCGCCAGCAGCTCCTTTGACGAGCAGTACTTC. This codes for CASSSFDEQYF.

V is TRBV6-6 and J is TRBJ2-7; 9 bases agree with TRBD1. The CDR3 consists of 14 residues. Per germline, CDR1 MNHNY and CDR2 SVGAGI (reference sequence). Trimming at V came to 6 bases and at J to 0 bases, leaving 3 bases not matched to a gene. CDR3 nucleotide sequence: TGTGCCAGCAGCTCGGGACAGGGCTCCTACGAGCAGTACTTC. Its translation: CASSSGQGSYEQYF.

This clone was recorded once. V usage is TRBV5-1 and J usage is TRBJ2-7; no clear D gene. Germline V lookup: CDR1 SGHRS, CDR2 YFSETQ. CDR3 length: 14 amino acids. V lost 3 bases, J lost 0 bases, and 10 bases lay in between. CDR3 nucleotides: TGCGCCAGCAGCTCCGGGCCGAGCTCCTACGAGCAGTACTTC. This encodes CASSSGPSSYEQYF.

This sequence joins TRBV10-3 and TRBJ1-5; 8 bases are a match to TRBD1. The germline CDR1 and CDR2 sequences are ENHRY and SYGVKD. The junction had 7 bases not matched to a gene; V was cut back by 10 bases and J by 5 bases. This CDR3 spans 13 amino acids. The CDR3 reads CASTGGFDQPQHF. In DNA, the CDR3 is TGTGCCAGCACAGGGGGGTTTGATCAGCCCCAGCATTTT.

The chain couples TRBV19 to TRBJ2-1; 15 nucleotides line up with TRBD2. The length of the CDR3 is 15 residues. The junction had 3 bases not matched to a gene; V was cut back by 4 bases and J by 8 bases. Germline V lookup: CDR1 LNHDA, CDR2 SQIVND (reference sequence). This chain's CDR3 is CASSTGLAGGHEQFF. CDR3 DNA: TGTGCCAGTAGTACCGGACTAGCGGGAGGGCATGAGCAGTTCTTC.

The rearrangement joins TRBV7-9 to TRBJ2-7; 9 nucleotides line up with TRBD2. CDR3 size: 14 residues. J gave up 1 base and V 6 bases, and 4 bases lay outside the gene matches. The germline V gene has CDR1 SEHNR and CDR2 FQNEAQ (reference sequence). DNA for the CDR3: TGTGCCAGCAGTTTTCTAGCGGGGTCCTACGAGCAGTACTTC. It yields the protein CASSFLAGSYEQYF.

The chain recombines TRBV6-1 with TRBJ2-3; 10 bases align to TRBD2. Unmatched junction bases numbered 9, after V lost 4 bases and J lost 2 bases. The length of the CDR3 is 17 residues. Germline V lookup: CDR1 MNHNS, CDR2 SASEGT. This CDR3 reads CASSAASGSYHTDTQYF. Here the CDR3 DNA reads TGTGCCAGCAGTGCGGCTAGCGGGAGTTATCACACAGATACGCAGTATTTT.